This TCR beta chain was obtained from a study of T cell repertoires in cytomegalovirus infection. TCRdb fed the reads into MiXCR, producing one record per CDR3 protein. The table lists about 130,000 distinct CDR3 sequences, 8% to 9% of them singletons. In germline, CDR1 is SGHNT, CDR2 YYREEE (reference sequence). V lost 0 bases and J lost 2; bases outside the gene matches: 2. This CDR3 is 15 amino acids long. This clonotype has at least ten counts. The chain employs TRBV5-4 and TRBJ1-5, with TRBD1 identical over 7 bases. This clonotype originated in a human donor in good health (CMV status not recorded). Some clones in this sample may be carry-over from other donors' samples. The sequenced sample was PBMCs. CDR3 residues: CASSLAGGGNQPQHF. DNA of the CDR3: TGTGCCAGCAGCTTGGCAGGGGGGGGCAATCAGCCCCAGCATTTT. Full variable domain (remainder filled in from reference TRBV5-4 and TRBJ1-5): ETGVTQSPTHLIKTRGQQVTLRCSSQSGHNTVSWYQQALGQGPQFIFQYYREEENGRGNFPPRFSGLQFPNYSSELNVNALELDDSALYLCASSLAGGGNQPQHFGDGTRLSIL.